The 19 T cell receptor beta chains reported below all come from one sample, sequenced in a study of T cell repertoires in cytomegalovirus infection. MiXCR, applied by TCRdb to the reads, yields one record per CDR3 protein. The sample lists tens of thousands of distinct CDR3 sequences; over 15% were seen once. What these receptors recognize is not known. The sequenced sample was CD8+ T cells from cultured PBMCs, obtained from culture after CMV antigen stimulation. The receptors were sampled from a human donor in good health (CMV status not recorded). Some clones in this sample may be carry-over from other donors' samples.

The sample holds many counts of this clonotype. DNA for the CDR3: TGTGCCAGCAGCTTAAGGGGCGGGGGGGCCGCAGATACGCAGTATTTT. It specifies CASSLRGGGAADTQYF. V usage is TRBV7-8 and J usage is TRBJ2-3; 9 bases map to TRBD2. Germline CDR1 reads SGHVS; CDR2 reads FQNEAQ. The CDR3 spans 16 residues. V shed 2 bases and J 4 bases; nucleotides not matched to a gene: 7.

The V gene is TRBV27, the J gene TRBJ2-1; weak D call: TRBD2 (6 bases). The CDR3 is 16 amino acids. Trimming cost V 7 bases and J 5 bases, with 21 bases left between them. Germline V CDR1 and CDR2: MNHEY, SMNVEV (reference sequence). CDR3 in DNA: TGTGCCAGCACCTTATCCGGGGAGGCCAGCAACAATGAGCAGTTCTTC. It encodes CASTLSGEASNNEQFF.

The sample holds many counts of this clonotype. The chain couples TRBV6-2 or TRBV6-3 to TRBJ2-2; possibly TRBD1 for D (7 bases). Germline V gene lookup returns CDR1 MNHEY and CDR2 SVGEGT. Trimming took 2 bases from V and 3 from J, leaving 10 bases between them. The CDR3 is 15 residues long. The CDR3, as DNA: TGTGCCAGCAGTTACCAGGGGGAGGACACCGGGGAGCTGTTTTTT. Translating it yields CASSYQGEDTGELFF.

The chain couples TRBV6-2 or TRBV6-3 to TRBJ2-1; 11 bases align to TRBD2. V shed 1 base and J 3 bases; nucleotides not matched to a gene: 11. The CDR3 sequence is 19 residues long. The germline V gene has CDR1 MNHEY and CDR2 SVGEGT. The CDR3 here is CASSYLGLAEAPDYNEQFF. The DNA for the CDR3 is TGTGCCAGCAGTTACTTGGGACTAGCGGAGGCCCCAGACTACAATGAGCAGTTCTTC.

In this sample, this clonotype turned up a few times. The chain combines TRBV7-9 with TRBJ2-7; weak D call: TRBD1 (6 bases). The V gene's germline CDR1 is SEHNR and CDR2 FQNEAQ (reference sequence). The CDR3 is 15 amino acids. Trimming took 5 bases from V and 2 from J, leaving 16 bases between them. CDR3 in amino acids: CASSPPGTTTYEQYF. DNA of the CDR3: TGTGCCAGCAGCCCGCCTGGGACAACAACCTACGAGCAGTACTTC. The full variable domain, its missing parts supplied by reference TRBV7-9 and TRBJ2-7, is DTGVSQNPRHKITKRGQNVTFRCDPISEHNRLYWYRQTLGQGPEFLTYFQNEAQLEKSRLLSDRFSAERPKGSFSTLEIQRTEQGDSAMYLCASSPPGTTTYEQYFGPGTRLTVT.

The chain links TRBV11-3 to TRBJ2-1; D gene uncertain. Germline CDR1 SGHNT, CDR2 YENEEA. This CDR3 has 14 amino acids. The V end lost 5 bases, the J end lost 1 base, and 9 bases lay between the germline ends. CDR3 in amino acids: CASSHLGSYNEQFF. CDR3 nucleotides: TGTGCCAGCAGCCACCTCGGGTCCTACAATGAGCAGTTCTTC.

The chain uses TRBV7-2 and TRBJ1-2; the match to TRBD1 covers 8 bases. CDR1 and CDR2 from the germline V gene are SGHTA and FQGNSA. The CDR3 totals 15 residues. Unmatched junction bases numbered 9, after V lost 3 bases and J lost 6 bases. Here the CDR3 reads CASSFVATGADGYTF. The CDR3 coding sequence is TGTGCCAGCAGCTTCGTAGCGACAGGGGCAGATGGCTACACCTTC.

The rearrangement links TRBV7-8 to TRBJ2-3; 12 nucleotides match TRBD2. V was clipped by 1 base and J by 2 bases; unmatched bases: 4. CDR1 is SGHVS, CDR2 FQNEAQ, per germline. The length of the CDR3 is 17 residues. The CDR3 DNA sequence: TGTGCCAGCAGCTTAGGACTAGCGGGAGACCTCACAGATACGCAGTATTTT. Translated, it gives CASSLGLAGDLTDTQYF.

This clonotype has a handful of counts. This chain uses TRBV11-2 with TRBJ1-5; no clear D. V dropped 1 base and J dropped 3 bases, with 7 bases sitting between them. The germline V gene encodes CDR1 SGHAT and CDR2 FQNNGV. There are 14 residues in the CDR3. The CDR3 reads CASSLGRVNQPQHF. The CDR3 DNA follows: TGTGCCAGCAGCTTAGGACGGGTCAATCAGCCCCAGCATTTT.

The chain recombines TRBV7-9 with TRBJ2-3; D gene uncertain. With 3 bases removed from V and 6 bases from J, the gap between germline ends came to 4 bases. The CDR3 is 11 residues long. Per the germline V gene, CDR1 is SEHNR and CDR2 is FQNEAQ (reference sequence). The CDR3 DNA follows: TGTGCCAGCAGCTTCACGGATACGCAGTATTTT. Translated: CASSFTDTQYF.

This chain links TRBV12-3 or TRBV12-4 with TRBJ1-2; D remains unclear. This CDR3 comprises 11 residues. V lost 10 bases to trimming and J lost 3 bases, with 9 bases between them. In nucleotides, the CDR3 is TGTGCCATCCAAACCTACTATGGCTACACCTTC. Translating gives CAIQTYYGYTF.

This clonotype came up a few times. The chain links TRBV12-3 or TRBV12-4 to TRBJ1-2, with D unclear. CDR3 length: 14 amino acids. V lost 3 bases and J 8 bases, leaving 16 bases between the germline ends. The CDR3 region has the DNA TGTGCCAGCAGTTTGGGGAGAACGGCATTCGGCTACACCTTC. As protein: CASSLGRTAFGYTF.

This clonotype was counted only a few times. The CDR3 loop reads CASSLASSGNYGYTF. Written as DNA, the CDR3 is TGTGCCAGCAGTTTAGCTTCCTCGGGGAACTATGGCTACACCTTC. J is TRBJ1-2 and V is TRBV27; no clear D gene. Trimming removed 2 bases at V and 2 bases at J, with 12 bases between. Germline lookup yields CDR1 MNHEY and CDR2 SMNVEV (reference sequence). This CDR3 is 15 amino acids long.

This clonotype was seen only a few times. The chain employs TRBV7-8 and TRBJ2-3; 9 bases fit TRBD2. V was clipped by 3 bases and J by 2 bases; unmatched bases: 9. Germline values: CDR1 SGHVS, CDR2 FQNEAQ. CDR3 length: 17 residues. CDR3 DNA: TGTGCCAGCAGCTTTATGCGGGAGGGCATGAACACAGATACGCAGTATTTT. This gives the protein CASSFMREGMNTDTQYF.

The table lists this clonotype with a few counts. The rearrangement joins TRBV7-2 to TRBJ2-3; D gene unclear. Trimming shortened V by 1 base and J by 0 bases, and 8 bases separated the two germline ends. CDR1 is SGHTA and CDR2 is FQGNSA in the germline V gene. The CDR3 is made up of 15 amino acids. The CDR3 DNA reads as TGTGCCAGCAGCTTAGTGGGATCTAGCACAGATACGCAGTATTTT. Amino acids: CASSLVGSSTDTQYF.

This chain joins TRBV7-2 and TRBJ2-1, with 7 bases that match TRBD1. This CDR3 has 14 amino acids. Trimming at V came to 0 bases and at J to 10 bases, leaving 6 bases not matched to a gene. The germline CDR1 and CDR2 sequences are SGHTA and FQGNSA. CDR3 loop: CASSLAQRGHEQFF. The CDR3 DNA reads as TGTGCCAGCAGCTTAGCGCAAAGGGGGCACGAGCAGTTCTTC.

The chain employs TRBV28 and TRBJ1-2; weak D call: TRBD1 (5 bases). CDR1 is MDHEN, CDR2 SYDVKM, per germline. Trimming removed 3 bases at V and 4 bases at J, with 9 bases between. CDR3 length equals 13 residues. DNA for the CDR3: TGTGCCAGCAGTTTCCAGGGAAGCTATGGCTACACCTTC. Amino acid sequence: CASSFQGSYGYTF.

This clonotype was counted between two and nine times. The chain combines TRBV28 with TRBJ2-2; no clear D. The V gene lost 1 base and the J gene lost 5 bases, with 5 bases spanning the gap. The CDR3 length is 13 residues. Germline CDR1 is MDHEN and CDR2 is SYDVKM. CDR3: CASSLLETGELFF. Here the CDR3 DNA reads TGTGCCAGCAGTTTATTAGAGACCGGGGAGCTGTTTTTT.

This clonotype has more than one count but fewer than ten. The chain links TRBV4-1 to TRBJ1-1; D gene ambiguous. The germline V gene has CDR1 MGHRA and CDR2 YSYEKL. The CDR3 runs to 14 residues. V dropped 1 base and J dropped 3 bases, with 9 bases sitting between them. As DNA, the CDR3 is TGCGCCAGCAGCCAAGGCAGTATGGACACTGAAGCTTTCTTT. Translation gives CASSQGSMDTEAFF.